This T cell receptor beta chain was recovered during a study of glioma-infiltrating T cells after dendritic cell vaccination. For the study at large: At biweekly intervals, patients got three intradermal dendritic cell vaccine injections.

This CDR3 has 15 residues. CDR1 and CDR2 (germline): WNHNN, SYGVQD (reference sequence). V lost 5 bases, J lost 2 bases, and 2 bases stayed unmatched. Libraries were prepared by immunoSEQ multiplex PCR; TCRdb keeps only in-frame clonotypes and omits some of them. The sample lists about 76,000 clones; roughly 91% were seen once. Time point indicated: after dendritic cell vaccination, including at tumor progression/relapse. The specimen comprised blood, sampled after dendritic cell vaccination. The J gene is TRBJ2-3, the V gene TRBV10-1; 12 bases map to TRBD2. This sequence originates from a human donor with glioblastoma. The CDR3 reads CASSTSGGTTDTQYF. CDR3 coding DNA: TGCGCCAGCAGTACTAGCGGGGGGACCACAGATACGCAGTATTTT.